This T cell receptor (beta chain) was observed in a study of identical twins. TCRdb reanalysed the 5' RACE reads using MiXCR and keeps one entry per CDR3 protein. In the table there are about 210,000 distinct CDR3 sequences, roughly 9.4% of which are singletons. This clonotype was picked up a small number of times. V lost 5 bases to trimming and J lost 2 bases; unmatched junction nucleotides: 2. This CDR3 contains 15 residues. CDR1 and CDR2 from the germline V gene are SGHVS and FNYEAQ. This clonotype originated in a young woman in good health. The sample was memory (CD45RO+) T cells sorted from blood. V gene TRBV7-6 combines with J gene TRBJ2-3, with TRBD1 matching over 12 bases. The chain's CDR3 is CASSPGQGATDTQYF. CDR3 bases: TGTGCCAGCAGCCCGGGACAGGGGGCCACAGATACGCAGTATTTT. Full variable domain (rest looked up from reference TRBV7-6 and TRBJ2-3): GAGVSQSPRYKVTKRGQDVALRCDPISGHVSLYWYRQALGQGPEFLTYFNYEAQQDKSGLPNDRFSAERPEGSISTLTIQRTEQRDSAMYRCASSPGQGATDTQYFGPGTRLTVL.